These T cell receptor beta chains were read from a single sample in a study of T cell responses to AZD1222 COVID-19 vaccine. Profiling relied on immunoSEQ multiplex PCR, and the TCRdb table lists in-frame clones only, not all of them. This sample has roughly 140,000 clones; 85% to 90% occur once, and the top ten carry nearly 3.5%. The material was peripheral blood, obtained on day 0 of AZD1222 vaccination. Receptors were obtained from an adult in good health. Both conserved end residues are part of each CDR3. D genes are given only for firm matches. Size is omitted from some rows. Given values are once, few, many or a class for expanded clones.

j_call: TRBJ2-7; v_call: TRBV27; d_call: TRBD1; clone_size: NA; cdr3_aa: CASRRPTGQQYF; cdr3_nt: TGTGCCAGCAGGCGCCCGACAGGGCAGCAGTACTTC
j_call: TRBJ2-1; v_call: TRBV10-3; d_call: NA; clone_size: NA; cdr3_aa: CAIRYSDEQFF; cdr3_nt: TGTGCCATCAGGTATAGCGATGAGCAGTTCTTC
j_call: TRBJ1-4; v_call: TRBV5-1; d_call: NA; clone_size: NA; cdr3_aa: CASSLSGELLNEKLFF; cdr3_nt: TGCGCCAGCAGCCTGTCCGGAGAACTCCTTAATGAAAAACTGTTTTTT
j_call: TRBJ2-1; v_call: TRBV6-2/TRBV6-3; d_call: NA; clone_size: NA; cdr3_aa: CASSQRSAVFF; cdr3_nt: TGTGCCAGCAGTCAGCGGTCGGCGGTGTTCTTC
j_call: TRBJ1-4; v_call: TRBV1; d_call: NA; clone_size: few; cdr3_aa: CTSSQVSRKQKNEKLFF; cdr3_nt: TGCACCAGCAGCCAAGTATCTCGGAAGCAAAAAAATGAAAAACTGTTTTTT
j_call: TRBJ1-5; v_call: TRBV7-3; d_call: TRBD1; clone_size: NA; cdr3_aa: CASRPRGQGNQPQHF; cdr3_nt: TGTGCCAGCAGGCCGAGGGGGCAGGGCAATCAGCCCCAGCATTTT
j_call: TRBJ2-6; v_call: TRBV30; d_call: TRBD2; clone_size: NA; cdr3_aa: CAWQREGLSGANVLTF; cdr3_nt: TGTGCCTGGCAGCGGGAGGGCTTGTCTGGGGCCAACGTCCTGACTTTC
j_call: TRBJ2-3; v_call: TRBV29-1; d_call: NA; clone_size: NA; cdr3_aa: CSVAKGTSTDTQYF; cdr3_nt: TGCAGCGTCGCGAAGGGGACTAGCACAGATACGCAGTATTTT
j_call: TRBJ2-7; v_call: TRBV2; d_call: TRBD1; clone_size: NA; cdr3_aa: CASNRDRTYEQYF; cdr3_nt: TGTGCCAGCAACCGGGACAGGACCTACGAGCAGTACTTC
j_call: TRBJ1-1; v_call: TRBV14; d_call: TRBD1; clone_size: once; cdr3_aa: CASSPLDRGHTEAFF; cdr3_nt: TGTGCCAGCAGCCCCCTGGACAGGGGGCACACTGAAGCTTTCTTT
j_call: TRBJ2-7; v_call: TRBV7-2; d_call: TRBD2; clone_size: NA; cdr3_aa: CASSLGSGATYEQYF; cdr3_nt: TGTGCCAGCAGCTTAGGGAGCGGGGCCACCTACGAGCAGTACTTC
j_call: TRBJ2-1; v_call: TRBV6-4; d_call: TRBD1; clone_size: once; cdr3_aa: CASSDSVGQGANEQFF; cdr3_nt: TGTGCCAGCAGTGACTCGGTCGGACAGGGGGCAAATGAGCAGTTCTTC
j_call: TRBJ2-7; v_call: TRBV7-2; d_call: TRBD2; clone_size: NA; cdr3_aa: CASSLNGGGAPYEQYF; cdr3_nt: TGTGCCAGCAGCTTAAATGGCGGGGGGGCCCCCTACGAGCAGTACTTC
j_call: TRBJ1-6; v_call: TRBV4-3; d_call: NA; clone_size: NA; cdr3_aa: CASSQHHESSYNSPLHF; cdr3_nt: TGCGCCAGCAGCCAACACCACGAAAGCTCCTATAATTCACCCCTCCACTTT
j_call: TRBJ2-5; v_call: TRBV18; d_call: NA; clone_size: NA; cdr3_aa: CASSPVSGSQETQYF; cdr3_nt: TGTGCCAGCTCACCGGTTTCCGGGTCACAAGAGACCCAGTACTTC
j_call: TRBJ2-7; v_call: TRBV9; d_call: NA; clone_size: NA; cdr3_aa: CASSAPGVSEQYF; cdr3_nt: TGTGCCAGCAGCGCCCCAGGGGTTAGCGAGCAGTACTTC
j_call: TRBJ2-1; v_call: TRBV10-3; d_call: NA; clone_size: NA; cdr3_aa: CAISESPYNEQFF; cdr3_nt: TGTGCCATCAGTGAGTCTCCCTACAATGAGCAGTTCTTC
j_call: TRBJ1-5; v_call: TRBV28; d_call: TRBD1; clone_size: once; cdr3_aa: CASSLAPGTGDSNQPQHF; cdr3_nt: TGTGCCAGCAGTTTAGCCCCCGGGACAGGGGATAGCAATCAGCCCCAGCATTTT
j_call: TRBJ2-1; v_call: TRBV12-3/TRBV12-4; d_call: TRBD1; clone_size: once; cdr3_aa: CASGRGYNEQFF; cdr3_nt: TGTGCCAGCGGCAGGGGGTACAATGAGCAGTTCTTC